What follows are 23 T cell receptor beta chains derived from one specimen sequenced in a study of blood T cell repertoires in COVID-19. Sequencing used immunoSEQ multiplex PCR; TCRdb keeps in-frame clones, though not all of them. The top ten clones hold roughly 7.4% of a sample with about 91,000 clones, 70% to 90% of them seen once. Source material: peripheral blood. These receptors came from a woman between 65 and 79 years old with acute or convalescent COVID-19.

This clone has just one count. This chain joins TRBV27 and TRBJ1-2, with D possibly matching TRBD1 (6 bases). Germline loops: CDR1 MNHEY, CDR2 SMNVEV (reference sequence). This CDR3 region has 14 residues. Between the trimmed V and J ends, which lost 6 bases and 4 bases, there was a span of 15 bases. Here the CDR3 DNA reads TGTGCCAGCAGATCCGGACAGCCCTTCTATGGCTACACCTTC. Its translation is CASRSGQPFYGYTF.

The chain couples TRBV6-5 to TRBJ2-7; 7 positions match TRBD2. There are 15 residues in the CDR3. Germline trimming cut 4 bases from V and 0 bases from J; bases unmatched to any gene: 6. Germline V gene lookup returns CDR1 MNHEY and CDR2 SVGAGI. The CDR3 here is CASSFQRGASYEQYF. CDR3 DNA: TGTGCCAGCAGTTTTCAGCGGGGCGCCTCCTACGAGCAGTACTTC.

This clone appeared a few times. The chain joins TRBV10-2 to TRBJ1-6, with D possibly TRBD1 on 5 matching bases. V was shortened by 6 bases and J by 5 bases, with 8 bases between the two germline ends. The CDR3 is made up of 13 amino acids. Germline assignment: CDR1 WSHSY and CDR2 SAAADI. The DNA for the CDR3 is TGCGCCAGCAGCCGGGGGGATAATTCACCCCTCCACTTT. It codes for CASSRGDNSPLHF.

V and J are TRBV4-1 and TRBJ2-5, with 9 nucleotides matching TRBD2. V shed 3 bases and J 4 bases; nucleotides not matched to a gene: 9. The CDR3 sequence is 16 residues long. Germline V lookup: CDR1 MGHRA, CDR2 YSYEKL. The CDR3 here is CASSQELSGRGETQYF. CDR3 DNA sequence: TGCGCCAGCAGCCAGGAACTTAGCGGGAGAGGAGAGACCCAGTACTTC.

J is TRBJ2-5 and V is TRBV4-1, with a tentative D call TRBD1 (6 bases). Germline V gene data show CDR1 as MGHRA and CDR2 as YSYEKL. CDR3 length: 19 amino acids. With 0 bases removed from V and 2 bases from J, the gap between germline ends came to 22 bases. This CDR3 is CASSQDRIWDTRTQETQYF. The CDR3 DNA is TGCGCCAGCAGCCAAGATCGGATCTGGGACACCAGAACTCAAGAGACCCAGTACTTC.

J is TRBJ2-3 and V is TRBV2, with TRBD1 identical over 8 bases. V lost 4 bases, J lost 0 bases, and 9 bases stayed unmatched. CDR1 and CDR2 (germline): SNHLY, FYNNEI. CDR3 length: 17 amino acids. The CDR3 region is CASSVDRGALSTDTQYF. The CDR3 bases are TGTGCCAGCAGTGTCGACAGGGGCGCCCTCAGCACAGATACGCAGTATTTT.

This chain connects TRBV5-1 to TRBJ2-1, with D uncertain. The CDR3 runs to 15 residues. V lost 2 bases and J 0 bases, leaving 9 bases between the germline ends. CDR1 SGHRS and CDR2 YFSETQ come from the germline V gene. The CDR3 sequence: CASSFTQSSYNEQFF. The CDR3 DNA sequence: TGCGCCAGCAGCTTTACACAGAGCTCCTACAATGAGCAGTTCTTC.

V usage is TRBV5-4 and J usage is TRBJ2-1, with TRBD2 as a possible D gene (6 bases). The CDR3 consists of 13 residues. Looked up from germline, CDR1 is SGHNT and CDR2 is YYREEE (reference sequence). Trimming left V 3 bases short and J 7 bases short, with 11 bases between. The CDR3 nucleotides read TGTGCCAGCAGCTCCGTAGCGGCGAATGAGCAGTTCTTC. Its protein is CASSSVAANEQFF.

This clone is a singleton in its sample. V gene TRBV29-1 combines with J gene TRBJ2-5; 7 bases fit TRBD1. Per germline, CDR1 SQVTM and CDR2 ANQGSEA. V shed 6 bases, J shed 5 bases, and the junction held 12 bases outside the gene matches. The CDR3 has 14 residues. CDR3 in amino acids: CSVLRGSLVETQYF. The CDR3, as DNA: TGCAGCGTCCTCAGGGGGTCGTTAGTTGAGACCCAGTACTTC.

The chain is built from TRBV19 and TRBJ2-2; D is ambiguous. This CDR3 region has 14 residues. Germline CDR1 is LNHDA and CDR2 is SQIVND (reference sequence). Trimming removed 7 bases at V and 0 bases at J, with 9 bases between. The CDR3, as DNA: TGTGCCAGTACCTCGACACCGAACACCGGGGAGCTGTTTTTT. The encoded protein is CASTSTPNTGELFF.

The gene calls are TRBV12-5 and TRBJ2-3, with D tentatively TRBD1 (7 bases). Germline V gives CDR1 LGHNT, CDR2 FRNRAP. The CDR3 is 14 residues long. Trimming took 6 bases from V and 3 from J, leaving 13 bases between them. CDR3 coding DNA: TGTGCTAGTGGCACAGGGGAGGTGACAGATACGCAGTATTTT. Translated: CASGTGEVTDTQYF.

The CDR3 reads CASSPDRAGANVLTF. The CDR3 DNA follows: TGTGCCAGCAGCCCCGACAGGGCTGGGGCCAACGTCCTGACTTTC. The genes are TRBV6-5 and TRBJ2-6, with TRBD1 matching over 7 bases. V lost 6 bases to trimming and J lost 2 bases; unmatched junction nucleotides: 4. Germline lookup yields CDR1 MNHEY and CDR2 SVGAGI. This CDR3 comprises 15 residues.

The chain carries TRBV5-4 and TRBJ1-3, with 8 bases matching TRBD1. J gave up 0 bases and V 3 bases, and 5 bases lay outside the gene matches. The germline gives CDR1 SGHNT, CDR2 YYREEE (reference sequence). This CDR3 has 16 residues. The CDR3 nucleotides read TGTGCCAGCAGCTCCGGGGACAGGCACTCTGGAAACACCATATATTTT. The encoded protein is CASSSGDRHSGNTIYF.

The chain uses TRBV11-2 and TRBJ2-7; unclear D gene. V was trimmed by 3 bases and J by 4 bases, leaving 10 bases between them. The CDR3 runs to 13 residues. The germline CDR1 and CDR2 sequences are SGHAT and FQNNGV. The CDR3 sequence: CASSFYADYEQYF. In nucleotides, the CDR3 is TGTGCCAGCAGCTTCTACGCTGATTACGAGCAGTACTTC. Supplemented by reference TRBV11-2 and TRBJ2-7, the full variable domain reads EAGVAQSPRYKIIEKRQSVAFWCNPISGHATLYWYQQILGQGPKLLIQFQNNGVVDDSQLPKDRFSAERLKGVDSTLKIQPAKLEDSAVYLCASSFYADYEQYFGPGTRLTVT.

The chain combines TRBV9 with TRBJ2-7; the D is unclear. The V and J ends lost 0 bases and 4 bases respectively, with 11 bases between them. CDR3 length: 14 residues. Germline-derived CDR1 and CDR2 are SGDLS and YYNGEE. DNA for the CDR3: TGTGCCAGCAGCGTAGGGCAGACAAAATACGAGCAGTACTTC. This sequence encodes CASSVGQTKYEQYF.

The chain couples TRBV6-5 to TRBJ1-2; no firm D call. Trimming shortened V by 7 bases and J by 5 bases, and 17 bases separated the two germline ends. The germline V gene has CDR1 MNHEY and CDR2 SVGAGI. CDR3 length equals 14 residues. This CDR3 reads CASKRDPAGYGYTF. CDR3 bases: TGTGCCAGCAAGCGAGACCCCGCGGGGTATGGCTACACCTTC.

The V call is TRBV20-1, the J call TRBJ2-7; TRBD2 might be the D (6 bases). The CDR3 is 14 amino acids. The germline V gene encodes CDR1 DFQATT and CDR2 SNEGSKA (reference sequence). V lost 3 bases, J lost 3 bases, and 15 bases lay in between. For the CDR3, the DNA is TGCAGTGCTAGTTCGGGACTTCACAACTACGAGCAGTACTTC. It codes for CSASSGLHNYEQYF.

The V call is TRBV25-1, the J call TRBJ2-2, with D perhaps matching TRBD1 (6 bases). This CDR3 spans 12 amino acids. Germline loops: CDR1 MGHDK, CDR2 SYGVNS. V was shortened by 6 bases and J by 5 bases, with 7 bases between the two germline ends. The CDR3, as DNA: TGTGCCAGCAGCAGGGGAACCGGGGAGCTGTTTTTT. Encoded protein: CASSRGTGELFF. Variable domain in full (rest from reference TRBV25-1 and TRBJ2-2): EADIYQTPRYLVIGTGKKITLECSQTMGHDKMYWYQQDPGMELHLIHYSYGVNSTEKGDLSSESTVSRIRTEHFPLTLESARPSHTSQYLCASSRGTGELFFGEGSRLTVL.

This chain links TRBV19 with TRBJ2-2; TRBD2 aligns across 9 bases. The junction had 12 bases not matched to a gene; V was cut back by 7 bases and J by 0 bases. The CDR3 is made up of 18 amino acids. Germline V gene sequence: CDR1 LNHDA, CDR2 SQIVND (reference sequence). The CDR3 DNA is TGTGCCAGTAAAACGACTAGCGGCACCCTCCCGAACACCGGGGAGCTGTTTTTT. It codes for CASKTTSGTLPNTGELFF.

The chain couples TRBV4-1 to TRBJ2-6; 8 bases are shared with TRBD2. The ends lost 0 bases at V and 0 bases at J; junction bases unmatched: 7. CDR1 is MGHRA, CDR2 YSYEKL, per germline. CDR3 length: 19 residues. The CDR3 sequence is CASSQEGTSGISGANVLTF. CDR3 bases: TGCGCCAGCAGCCAAGAGGGCACTAGCGGAATCTCTGGGGCCAACGTCCTGACTTTC.

The CDR3 spells CASSWAENYEQYF. For the CDR3, the DNA is TGTGCCAGCAGTTGGGCAGAAAACTACGAGCAGTACTTC. The rearrangement links TRBV27 to TRBJ2-7; D unresolved. Germline CDR1 reads MNHEY; CDR2 reads SMNVEV (reference sequence). Trimming removed 4 bases at V and 3 bases at J, with 10 bases between. The CDR3 is 13 amino acids.

The sample holds one count of this clone. The chain has TRBV24-1 and TRBJ1-5, with D perhaps TRBD1 (6 bases). The CDR3 consists of 14 residues. CDR1 is KGHDR, CDR2 SFDVKD, per germline. With 4 bases removed from V and 6 bases from J, the gap between germline ends came to 12 bases. CDR3 in amino acids: CATSDYQGIQPQHF. The DNA of the CDR3 is TGTGCCACCAGTGACTATCAGGGGATTCAGCCCCAGCATTTT.

This clone was detected only a few times. The V call is TRBV3-1 (or the pseudogene TRBV3-2), the J call TRBJ1-1; 8 bases match TRBD1. CDR1 and CDR2 (germline): LGHDT, YNNKEL (reference sequence). After removal of 5 bases from V and 5 bases from J, the junction contained 7 bases not matched to a gene. The length of the CDR3 is 14 residues. CDR3 nucleotide sequence: TGTGCCAGCAGCTTCGGACAGGGTGGAACTGAAGCTTTCTTT. This codes for CASSFGQGGTEAFF.